A single sample gave rise to the 28 T cell receptor beta chains below, sequenced in a study of shared clonotypes between healthy human individuals. Assay used: immunoSEQ multiplex PCR; TCRdb lists only in-frame clones, some missing. The sample carries around 610,000 clones, about 95% recorded once. Selected positively for CCR7 and CD45RO-negative, naive CD8 cells excluded terminally differentiated effector memory CD45RA+ cells. Sequences were obtained from naive CD8+ T cells sorted from blood. The receptors shown here come from a woman younger than 45 in good health.

V usage is TRBV28 and J usage is TRBJ1-5, with TRBD1 identical over 9 bases. Germline V gene data show CDR1 as MDHEN and CDR2 as SYDVKM. The CDR3 is made up of 15 amino acids. V shed 4 bases, J shed 9 bases, and the junction held 10 bases outside the gene matches. CDR3 DNA sequence: TGTGCCAGCAGTTCAAGCCGGGACAGGGTTCGGCCCCAGCATTTT. Residues: CASSSSRDRVRPQHF.

The CDR3 region has the DNA TGCGCCAGCAGCCAAACTAGCGGGATAAACGAGCAGTACTTC. It encodes CASSQTSGINEQYF. This chain connects TRBV4-1 to TRBJ2-7, with 10 bases identical to TRBD2. CDR3 length: 14 amino acids. Looked up from germline, CDR1 is MGHRA and CDR2 is YSYEKL. With V trimmed by 2 bases and J by 5 bases, 3 bases remained unmatched.

The CDR3 sequence is CASSLEQSPGELFF. In nucleotides, the CDR3 is TGCGCCAGCAGCTTGGAGCAGTCACCCGGGGAGCTGTTTTTT. V and J are TRBV5-1 and TRBJ2-2; D unclear. The V gene lost 0 bases and the J gene lost 6 bases, with 9 bases spanning the gap. The CDR3 sequence is 14 residues long. Germline CDR1 reads SGHRS; CDR2 reads YFSETQ.

The rearrangement uses TRBV11-2 and TRBJ2-3, with 9 bases aligning to TRBD2. Germline-derived CDR1 and CDR2 are SGHAT and FQNNGV. The CDR3 is 15 residues long. V shed 1 base, J shed 3 bases, and the junction held 2 bases outside the gene matches. The CDR3: CASSLGTSVTDTQYF. In DNA, the CDR3 is TGTGCCAGCAGCTTAGGGACTAGCGTTACAGATACGCAGTATTTT.

The CDR3 loop reads CASKQGNPGELFF. CDR3 nucleotides: TGTGCCAGTAAGCAGGGTAACCCCGGGGAGCTGTTTTTT. This sequence joins TRBV19 and TRBJ2-2; tentative D call: TRBD1 (5 bases). The V and J ends lost 7 bases and 6 bases respectively, with 12 bases between them. Germline CDR1 LNHDA, CDR2 SQIVND (reference sequence). The CDR3 totals 13 residues.

The CDR3 reads CASTAGTGGRETQYF. CDR3 nucleotides: TGTGCCAGCACCGCCGGGACAGGGGGAAGGGAGACCCAGTACTTC. The chain has TRBV7-8 and TRBJ2-5, with 11 bases matching TRBD1. The ends lost 7 bases at V and 5 bases at J; junction bases unmatched: 9. The CDR3 runs to 15 residues. Germline V gene sequence: CDR1 SGHVS, CDR2 FQNEAQ.

V and J are TRBV4-2 and TRBJ2-7; 10 nucleotides align to TRBD1. This CDR3 is 15 amino acids long. Per the germline V gene, CDR1 is LGHNA and CDR2 is YNFKEQ. J was trimmed by 1 base and V by 3 bases; bases with no gene match: 3. This CDR3 reads CASSQRDRGSYEQYF. DNA of the CDR3: TGTGCCAGCAGCCAGAGGGACAGGGGTTCCTACGAGCAGTACTTC.

The rearrangement links TRBV7-9 to TRBJ2-2, with D possibly being TRBD2 (5 bases). Germline CDR1 SEHNR, CDR2 FQNEAQ (reference sequence). This CDR3 is 16 amino acids long. The chain's CDR3 is CAAGGTTLGGTGELFF. DNA for the CDR3: TGTGCTGCGGGCGGAACCACCCTCGGAGGCACCGGGGAGCTGTTTTTT.

V usage is TRBV6-1 and J usage is TRBJ2-7, with TRBD1 matching 10 bases. The germline gives CDR1 MNHNS, CDR2 SASEGT. The CDR3 extends over 15 amino acids. The J segment lost 7 bases and the V segment lost 4 bases, leaving 10 bases of the junction unmatched. The CDR3 nucleotides read TGTGCCAGCAGTGCCTGGACAGGGGGAAGTGGGGAGCAGTACTTC. Protein sequence: CASSAWTGGSGEQYF.

This rearrangement joins TRBV11-2 to TRBJ2-1, with D tentatively TRBD2 (5 bases). This CDR3 has 19 amino acids. With 3 bases removed from V and 4 bases from J, the gap between germline ends came to 25 bases. Germline CDR1 reads SGHAT; CDR2 reads FQNNGV. The CDR3 region is CASSFTSGRGVSGYNEQFF. The CDR3 DNA reads as TGTGCCAGCAGCTTTACGAGCGGACGGGGTGTGAGCGGTTACAATGAGCAGTTCTTC.

This clone was observed a single time. The chain carries TRBV19 and TRBJ1-5, with 12 bases identical to TRBD1. The germline V gene has CDR1 LNHDA and CDR2 SQIVND (reference sequence). This CDR3 has 15 amino acids. V trimming: 5 bases; J trimming: 9 bases; junction bases outside the gene matches: 8. CDR3 nucleotides: TGTGCCAGTAGTTATGGGACAGGGGGCGTTTGGCCCCAGCATTTT. It yields the protein CASSYGTGGVWPQHF.

J is TRBJ2-1 and V is TRBV7-3; the match to TRBD2 covers 9 bases. From germline, CDR1 is SGHTA and CDR2 FQGTGA. The CDR3 runs 15 residues. The J segment lost 4 bases and the V segment lost 5 bases, leaving 6 bases of the junction unmatched. CDR3 coding DNA: TGTGCCAGCAGCCTACTAGCGGGCCCGTACAATGAGCAGTTCTTC. It encodes CASSLLAGPYNEQFF.

In regard to this clone: An end of the junction does not agree with germline; a read error may underlie this. This sequence joins TRBV5-6 and TRBJ1-1; tentative D call: TRBD1 (6 bases). Germline V gives CDR1 SGHDT, CDR2 YYEEEE. The CDR3 sequence is 13 residues long. CDR3 residues: CTSSPDGGLGAFF. DNA of the CDR3: TGTACCAGCAGCCCGGACGGGGGGCTGGGAGCTTTCTTT.

V is TRBV27 and J is TRBJ2-7; 7 bases agree with TRBD1. V shed 4 bases, J shed 4 bases, and the junction held 7 bases outside the gene matches. Germline CDR1 reads MNHEY; CDR2 reads SMNVEV (reference sequence). This CDR3 is built from 14 residues. CDR3 sequence: CASSSHRGGYEQYF. The CDR3 nucleotides read TGTGCCAGCAGTTCTCACAGGGGTGGGTACGAGCAGTACTTC.

This clone was observed a single time. The chain joins TRBV27 to TRBJ2-1, with unresolved D. The germline CDR1 and CDR2 sequences are MNHEY and SMNVEV (reference sequence). Trimming removed 0 bases from V and 7 bases from J, with 7 bases in between. The CDR3 has 13 amino acids. The CDR3 nucleotides read TGTGCCAGCAGTTTATCGTTTTTGAATGAGCAGTTCTTC. This sequence encodes CASSLSFLNEQFF.

In regard to this clone: Other DNA sequences in the sample encode the same CDR3. This chain links TRBV27 with TRBJ1-1, with D perhaps matching TRBD1 (6 bases). The CDR3 is made up of 14 amino acids. CDR1 and CDR2 (germline): MNHEY, SMNVEV (reference sequence). Trimming removed 2 bases at V and 0 bases at J, with 7 bases between. CDR3 in amino acids: CASSLRGVNTEAFF. The DNA of the CDR3 is TGTGCCAGCAGTTTAAGGGGGGTGAACACTGAAGCTTTCTTT.

The rearrangement joins TRBV2 to TRBJ1-5; D possibly corresponds to TRBD1 (5 bases). CDR3 length equals 16 residues. The germline CDR1 and CDR2 sequences are SNHLY and FYNNEI. With 7 bases removed from V and 2 bases from J, the gap between germline ends came to 18 bases. Here the CDR3 reads CASKGTSSLGNQPQHF. The CDR3 DNA reads TGTGCCAGCAAGGGGACGTCAAGTTTGGGCAATCAGCCCCAGCATTTT.

V is TRBV6-5 and J is TRBJ2-1; D possibly corresponds to TRBD2 (6 bases). V gave up 2 bases and J gave up 4 bases, with 12 bases separating them. This CDR3 region has 15 residues. The germline V gene encodes CDR1 MNHEY and CDR2 SVGAGI. The CDR3 here is CASSYATGAYNEQFF. In DNA, the CDR3 is TGTGCCAGCAGTTACGCGACGGGAGCGTACAATGAGCAGTTCTTC.

V and J are TRBV19 and TRBJ1-6; the D gene is possibly TRBD1 (6 bases). Germline values: CDR1 LNHDA, CDR2 SQIVND (reference sequence). There are 15 residues in the CDR3. The V end was cut by 5 bases, the J end by 10 bases, with 18 bases between. The DNA of the CDR3 is TGTGCCAGTAGTGCCACGGGGTCGACAGGATCACCCCTCCACTTT. Protein: CASSATGSTGSPLHF.

The chain uses TRBV4-1 and TRBJ2-3; D not certain. Between the trimmed V and J ends, which lost 2 bases and 0 bases, there was a span of 9 bases. The CDR3 is 15 amino acids. The germline V gene has CDR1 MGHRA and CDR2 YSYEKL. Here the CDR3 DNA reads TGCGCCAGCAGCCAATCAGAATCTAGCACAGATACGCAGTATTTT. It codes for CASSQSESSTDTQYF.

The chain couples TRBV9 to TRBJ2-7; 8 bases map to TRBD2. V trimming: 4 bases; J trimming: 7 bases; junction bases outside the gene matches: 7. The CDR3 totals 13 residues. CDR1 SGDLS and CDR2 YYNGEE come from the germline V gene. The DNA for the CDR3 is TGTGCCAGCAGCCCGGGAGGGACAAGAGAGCAGTACTTC. Translation gives CASSPGGTREQYF. Full variable domain (remainder filled in from reference TRBV9 and TRBJ2-7): DSGVTQTPKHLITATGQRVTLRCSPRSGDLSVYWYQQSLDQGLQFLIQYYNGEERAKGNILERFSAQQFPDLHSELNLSSLELGDSALYFCASSPGGTREQYFGPGTRLTVT.

The chain joins TRBV6-6 to TRBJ1-6; D is uncertain. The CDR3 has 12 amino acids. In germline, CDR1 is MNHNY, CDR2 SVGAGI (reference sequence). Trimming shortened V by 11 bases and J by 7 bases, and 12 bases separated the two germline ends. CDR3: CASSGRNSPLHF. The DNA for the CDR3 is TGTGCCTCGTCCGGTAGGAATTCACCCCTCCACTTT.

The J gene is TRBJ2-2, the V gene TRBV19; 14 nucleotides agree with TRBD2. The CDR3 covers 20 residues. Germline loops: CDR1 LNHDA, CDR2 SQIVND (reference sequence). Unmatched junction bases numbered 17, after V lost 5 bases and J lost 6 bases. CDR3 in amino acids: CASSPIDTGTSGSFPGELFF. The CDR3 bases are TGTGCCAGTAGTCCAATCGACACCGGGACTAGCGGGAGTTTTCCCGGGGAGCTGTTTTTT.

This chain joins TRBV9 and TRBJ1-4; TRBD1 matches 10 bases. CDR3 length: 15 residues. Per the germline V gene, CDR1 is SGDLS and CDR2 is YYNGEE. Trimming at V came to 0 bases and at J to 9 bases, leaving 5 bases not matched to a gene. CDR3 DNA sequence: TGTGCCAGCAGCGTAGAGGGACAGGGGTACCAAAAACTGTTTTTT. Translation: CASSVEGQGYQKLFF.

Points on this clone: Other DNA sequences within the sample encode an identical CDR3. The rearrangement links TRBV5-1 to TRBJ2-7; 7 bases are shared with TRBD2. Per the germline V gene, CDR1 is SGHRS and CDR2 is YFSETQ. The CDR3 has 14 amino acids. With 0 bases clipped from V and 3 bases from J, the junction kept 3 bases outside the gene matches. CDR3 amino acids: CASSLEGGSYEQYF. DNA for the CDR3: TGCGCCAGCAGCTTGGAGGGCGGGAGCTACGAGCAGTACTTC.

V usage is TRBV10-2 and J usage is TRBJ2-1; D remains unclear. The CDR3 extends over 12 amino acids. Germline V lookup: CDR1 WSHSY, CDR2 SAAADI. V lost 4 bases and J 7 bases, leaving 8 bases between the germline ends. In DNA, the CDR3 is TGCGCCAGCAGTGTCTATCGAAATGAGCAGTTCTTC. Translating it yields CASSVYRNEQFF.

The chain uses TRBV29-1 and TRBJ1-2, with D tentatively TRBD1 (5 bases). Trimming took off 0 bases at V and 0 bases at J, with 17 bases between the two ends. Germline V gives CDR1 SQVTM, CDR2 ANQGSEA. The CDR3 runs to 17 residues. In DNA form, the CDR3 reads TGCAGCGTTGAAGATTGGGGCGCGGGGGGGACTAACTATGGCTACACCTTC. Residues: CSVEDWGAGGTNYGYTF.

The V gene is TRBV29-1, the J gene TRBJ2-3; D is unclear. The CDR3 extends over 15 amino acids. CDR1 is SQVTM and CDR2 is ANQGSEA in the germline V gene. Trimming shortened V by 1 base and J by 4 bases, and 15 bases separated the two germline ends. The CDR3 sequence: CSVEGGRVFSDTQYF. For the CDR3, the DNA is TGCAGCGTTGAAGGGGGAAGGGTTTTCTCAGATACGCAGTATTTT.